These 13 T cell receptor beta chains were all obtained from the same sample, sequenced in a study of human T cells and chemical hapten exposure. One entry per CDR3 protein results from TCRdb running MiXCR on the RACE reads. The sample has 80,000 to 100,000 distinct CDR3 sequences; around 10% are singletons. Indicated time point: pre-sensitization, week 0. The treatment denotes: therapeutic diphenylcyclopropenone sensitization with weekly scalp DPC. Source: whole blood, taken in connection with sensitization to the hapten diphenylcyclopropenone (DPC). Receptor source: a woman aged 40 to 50 with alopecia areata. Some clones in this sample may be carry-over from other donors' samples.

Ten or more counts support this clonotype. This chain links TRBV2 with TRBJ1-1; D remains ambiguous. The CDR3 spans 12 residues. The germline V gene encodes CDR1 SNHLY and CDR2 FYNNEI. V was trimmed by 4 bases and J by 5 bases, leaving 8 bases between them. The CDR3 region has the DNA TGTGCCAGCAGTGTCCGTGGGACTGAAGCTTTCTTT. This codes for CASSVRGTEAFF.

This clonotype was recorded a few times. The chain is built from TRBV2 and TRBJ2-1; D is ambiguous. The V end was cut by 6 bases, the J end by 5 bases, with 11 bases between. The CDR3 runs to 13 residues. The germline CDR1 and CDR2 sequences are SNHLY and FYNNEI. CDR3 sequence: CASRVDHDNEQFF. CDR3 sequence (DNA): TGTGCCAGCAGGGTAGACCATGACAATGAGCAGTTCTTC.

The chain uses TRBV28 and TRBJ2-2; D not certain. Germline values: CDR1 MDHEN, CDR2 SYDVKM. The length of the CDR3 is 13 residues. V lost 3 bases to trimming and J lost 0 bases, with 2 bases between them. Here the CDR3 reads CASSLSNTGELFF. The CDR3 DNA reads as TGTGCCAGCAGTTTGTCGAACACCGGGGAGCTGTTTTTT.

Many counts were recorded for this clonotype. This chain uses TRBV6-6 with TRBJ2-6; 10 bases fit TRBD1. CDR1 is MNHNY, CDR2 SVGAGI, per germline (reference sequence). The CDR3 is 17 residues long. The J segment lost 2 bases and the V segment lost 3 bases, leaving 4 bases of the junction unmatched. CDR3 in DNA: TGTGCCAGCAGTTATTTGACAGGGGGCACTGGGGCCAACGTCCTGACTTTC. It yields the protein CASSYLTGGTGANVLTF.

This chain connects TRBV30 to TRBJ1-4, with D tentatively TRBD1 (6 bases). Germline CDR1 GTSNPN, CDR2 SVGIG (reference sequence). V shed 4 bases and J shed 5 bases, with 8 bases lying between them. This CDR3 spans 12 amino acids. CDR3 in amino acids: CAWTGDNEKLFF. For the CDR3, the DNA is TGTGCCTGGACAGGGGACAATGAAAAACTGTTTTTT.

This clonotype was found many times. The V gene is TRBV30, the J gene TRBJ2-7, with a tentative D call TRBD1 (6 bases). The CDR3 runs to 13 residues. Germline CDR1 and CDR2: GTSNPN and SVGIG (reference sequence). Trimming shortened V by 3 bases and J by 6 bases, and 15 bases separated the two germline ends. This chain's CDR3 is CAWSPGHFIEQYF. The CDR3 nucleotides are TGTGCCTGGAGCCCGGGACACTTTATCGAGCAGTACTTC.

The rearrangement uses TRBV11-2 and TRBJ2-1; D unresolved. Germline assignment: CDR1 SGHAT and CDR2 FQNNGV. V was cut by 1 base and J by 0 bases, with 7 bases left in between. This CDR3 spans 15 amino acids. The CDR3 sequence is CASSLVLSSYNEQFF. The CDR3 DNA reads as TGTGCCAGCAGCTTAGTCCTAAGCTCCTACAATGAGCAGTTCTTC.

The rearrangement uses TRBV7-2 and TRBJ2-2; D remains ambiguous. V was trimmed by 3 bases and J by 3 bases, leaving 5 bases between them. The V gene's germline CDR1 is SGHTA and CDR2 FQGNSA. The CDR3 consists of 13 residues. CDR3 sequence (DNA): TGTGCCAGCAGCTTTTATGACACCGGGGAGCTGTTTTTT. Translated, it gives CASSFYDTGELFF.

This clonotype was seen a handful of times. The chain joins TRBV27 to TRBJ2-1; 15 nucleotides agree with TRBD2. The CDR3 has 16 amino acids. V lost 2 bases, J lost 7 bases, and 3 bases stayed unmatched. CDR1 is MNHEY, CDR2 SMNVEV, per germline (reference sequence). CDR3 in DNA: TGTGCCAGCAGTTTAGGACTAGCGGGGGGGCAAAATGAGCAGTTCTTC. Protein product: CASSLGLAGGQNEQFF.

This clonotype has more than one count but fewer than ten. This chain joins TRBV25-1 and TRBJ2-1; D is uncertain. The V and J ends lost 5 bases and 5 bases respectively, with 10 bases between them. The V gene's germline CDR1 is MGHDK and CDR2 SYGVNS. This CDR3 region has 13 residues. CDR3 nucleotides: TGTGCCAGCAGTCGACATCCGAACAATGAGCAGTTCTTC. This translates into CASSRHPNNEQFF.

This clonotype has at least ten counts. The chain combines TRBV20-1 with TRBJ2-5; D is unclear. Germline values: CDR1 DFQATT, CDR2 SNEGSKA (reference sequence). CDR3 length equals 14 residues. Trimming took 0 bases from V and 4 from J, leaving 12 bases between them. This CDR3 reads CSARDKDARETQYF. The CDR3 region has the DNA TGCAGTGCTAGAGATAAGGACGCTAGAGAGACCCAGTACTTC.

This clonotype was detected ten times or more. The chain combines TRBV6-2 or TRBV6-3 with TRBJ1-1; D possibly corresponds to TRBD1 (6 bases). CDR1 MNHEY and CDR2 SVGEGT come from the germline V gene. The CDR3 is 14 amino acids. The ends were cut back, 5 bases at V and 1 base at J, with 11 bases in the middle. The CDR3 DNA reads TGTGCCAGCAGTCACGGACAGCCGAACACTGAAGCTTTCTTT. Translating it yields CASSHGQPNTEAFF.

This clonotype was counted many times. The chain joins TRBV7-9 to TRBJ2-5; 10 nucleotides align to TRBD2. Germline V lookup: CDR1 SEHNR, CDR2 FQNEAQ (reference sequence). The CDR3 covers 15 residues. V lost 0 bases to trimming and J lost 2 bases; unmatched junction nucleotides: 0. The CDR3 DNA reads TGTGCCAGCAGCTTAGCGGGACTAGCGCAAGAGACCCAGTACTTC. It codes for CASSLAGLAQETQYF.